Shown below are 29 T cell receptor beta chains from a single sample sequenced in a study of CD8 T cells in ankylosing spondylitis (dated by TCRdb to 2016 to 2017). Here is what the overall study found, with its caveats: Blood from ankylosing spondylitis patients appeared to be characterized by a TCR beta motif composed of roughly 8 highly homologous amino acid variants.

Library prep was done by 5' RACE. The sequencer was an Illumina HiSeq 2500. TCRdb trimmed public reads at Q25 via fastp, called clones via MiXCR and kept in-frame beta chains. CDR3 protein duplicates are merged, each entry listing the most common genes and DNA. This sample comprises under 850,000 distinct CDR3 sequences, around 17% of them detected only once. The ten most abundant clones make up about 20% of the sample. For these TCRs, the target antigens are not known. Sequencing was carried out using blood, either unsorted or a sorted T cell fraction (not recorded which). The receptors shown here come from a male donor with ankylosing spondylitis.

This chain connects TRBV20-1 to TRBJ2-1; TRBD1 matches at 7 bases. CDR3 length: 16 residues. J was trimmed by 1 base and V by 5 bases; bases with no gene match: 11. The V gene's germline CDR1 is DFQATT and CDR2 SNEGSKA (reference sequence). This CDR3 reads CSAADRALGSYNEQFF. The CDR3 nucleotides read TGCAGTGCTGCTGACAGGGCTTTGGGTTCCTACAATGAGCAGTTCTTC.

The chain uses TRBV6-1 and TRBJ1-1; TRBD1 aligns across 7 bases. Per germline, CDR1 MNHNS and CDR2 SASEGT. The CDR3 is made up of 14 amino acids. V shed 6 bases, J shed 1 base, and the junction held 5 bases outside the gene matches. CDR3 sequence reads: CASSQRTGNTEAFF. The CDR3 coding sequence is TGTGCCAGCAGCCAAAGGACAGGGAACACTGAAGCTTTCTTT.

A few counts support this clonotype. As DNA, the CDR3 is TGCGCCAGCAGCTCGGACACGGTGGGCGAGCAGTACTTC. Translation gives CASSSDTVGEQYF. The chain employs TRBV5-1 and TRBJ2-7; TRBD1 might be the D (5 bases). Germline CDR1 and CDR2: SGHRS and YFSETQ. V lost 3 bases and J lost 6, with 13 bases in between. The CDR3 sequence is 13 residues long.

The sample holds many counts of this clonotype. The chain uses TRBV5-1 and TRBJ1-1; the D is unclear. Trimming took off 2 bases at V and 0 bases at J, with 11 bases between the two ends. The length of the CDR3 is 15 residues. Germline assignment: CDR1 SGHRS and CDR2 YFSETQ. In DNA, the CDR3 is TGCGCCAGCAGCTTAGACGGATCTTTGAACACTGAAGCTTTCTTT. Translated: CASSLDGSLNTEAFF.

In this sample, this clonotype turned up a few times. The CDR3 bases are TGTGCCAGCAGTTTAGGCAGGGGAGGCTTTAATGAGCAGTTCTTC. Its protein is CASSLGRGGFNEQFF. The chain carries TRBV12-3 or TRBV12-4 and TRBJ2-1, with D perhaps TRBD1 or TRBD2 (6 bases each). There are 15 residues in the CDR3. V lost 1 base, J lost 7 bases, and 14 bases lay in between.

The rearrangement joins TRBV2 to TRBJ1-6; D call uncertain. Germline values: CDR1 SNHLY, CDR2 FYNNEI. The CDR3 has 18 amino acids. Deletions cut 0 bases from V and 0 bases from J, with 12 bases between. Here the CDR3 DNA reads TGTGCCAGCAGTGAAGCTATCACGGGTAGCTCCTATAATTCACCCCTCCACTTT. This sequence encodes CASSEAITGSSYNSPLHF.

Worth noting for this clonotype: One end of the junction is discordant with germline, which a read error may explain. The chain joins TRBV7-7 to TRBJ2-5; D perhaps matches TRBD2 (7 bases). Germline loops: CDR1 SSHAT, CDR2 FNYEAQ (reference sequence). The CDR3 is 15 amino acids. CDR3 bases: TGTGCTAGCAGCTTAGGCGGGGGCCAGGTGAAGACCCAGTACTTC. This sequence encodes CASSLGGGQVKTQYF.

This chain links TRBV4-2 with TRBJ1-2, with a tentative D call TRBD1 (6 bases). The CDR3 sequence is 16 residues long. Germline lookup yields CDR1 LGHNA and CDR2 YNFKEQ. V lost 0 bases, J lost 3 bases, and 14 bases lay in between. CDR3 nucleotide sequence: TGTGCCAGCAGCCAAGAGGACGGGCAGGGGTACTATGGCTACACCTTC. Translating it yields CASSQEDGQGYYGYTF.

The sample holds a few counts of this clonotype. The V call is TRBV12-3 or TRBV12-4, the J call TRBJ1-5; 9 bases line up with TRBD1. With 6 bases clipped from V and 4 bases from J, the junction kept 10 bases outside the gene matches. The CDR3 loop spans 16 amino acids. The CDR3 region has the DNA TGTGCCAGCAGCACAACACAGGGGGCTGGTAATCAGCCCCAGCATTTT. The encoded protein is CASSTTQGAGNQPQHF.

The chain recombines TRBV5-1 with TRBJ1-2; TRBD1 aligns across 8 bases. This CDR3 is 15 amino acids long. Per germline, CDR1 SGHRS and CDR2 YFSETQ. V was clipped by 4 bases and J by 2 bases; unmatched bases: 7. CDR3: CASSPRAGGNYGYTF. The DNA of the CDR3 is TGCGCCAGCAGCCCCCGGGCAGGGGGCAACTATGGCTACACCTTC.

This clonotype has more than one count but fewer than ten. The CDR3 nucleotides are TGTGCCAGCAGTTCATCGGACAGCTCCTACAATGAGCAGTTCTTC. Protein sequence: CASSSSDSSYNEQFF. The rearrangement joins TRBV2 to TRBJ2-1, with a weak D call TRBD1 (6 bases). Trimming stripped 5 bases from V and 0 bases from J, with 11 bases between. The CDR3 covers 15 residues. Germline CDR1 and CDR2: SNHLY and FYNNEI.

The V call is TRBV7-2, the J call TRBJ2-1; D is possibly TRBD1 (5 bases). Germline V gene lookup returns CDR1 SGHTA and CDR2 FQGNSA. V shed 0 bases and J shed 4 bases, with 10 bases lying between them. The CDR3 covers 15 residues. CDR3 nucleotide sequence: TGTGCCAGCAGCTTAGCTCGCAGGGTGTACAATGAGCAGTTCTTC. Translating it yields CASSLARRVYNEQFF.

This clonotype was detected many times. V gene TRBV4-3 combines with J gene TRBJ2-3, with 10 bases aligning to TRBD2. This CDR3 region has 15 residues. Trimming cost V 6 bases and J 2 bases; bases outside gene matches: 5. Germline values: CDR1 LGHNA, CDR2 YSLEER. DNA for the CDR3: TGCGCCAGCAGTTACGGACTAGCGGACACAGATACGCAGTATTTT. Encoded protein: CASSYGLADTDTQYF.

This chain links TRBV11-2 with TRBJ2-5; 9 nucleotides match TRBD2. The germline CDR1 and CDR2 sequences are SGHAT and FQNNGV. The CDR3 spans 15 residues. Trimming at V came to 4 bases and at J to 5 bases, leaving 8 bases not matched to a gene. CDR3 nucleotides: TGTGCCAGCAGCTCGCGGACTAGCGCCCTGGAGACCCAGTACTTC. Its protein is CASSSRTSALETQYF.

The chain couples TRBV12-3 or TRBV12-4 to TRBJ1-1; weak D call: TRBD1 (6 bases). V shed 6 bases and J shed 8 bases, with 19 bases lying between them. The CDR3 loop spans 14 amino acids. The CDR3 here is CASRSTGTTGEAFF. CDR3 DNA: TGTGCCAGCAGATCCACTGGGACTACAGGGGAAGCTTTCTTT.

J is TRBJ1-2 and V is TRBV12-3 or TRBV12-4; 12 bases match TRBD1. Trimming cost V 8 bases and J 2 bases; bases outside gene matches: 6. CDR3 length: 15 residues. The CDR3 coding sequence is TGTGCCAGCGGAACCGGGACAGGGGGCAACTATGGCTACACCTTC. Residues: CASGTGTGGNYGYTF.

This clonotype was seen only a few times. The gene calls are TRBV20-1 and TRBJ1-3; D ambiguous. Looked up from germline, CDR1 is DFQATT and CDR2 is SNEGSKA (reference sequence). V lost 3 bases and J lost 2, with 17 bases in between. The CDR3 is made up of 16 amino acids. In DNA form, the CDR3 reads TGCAGTGCTAGTGGTAACAGTCGCCCCACTGGAAACACCATATATTTT. Amino acid sequence: CSASGNSRPTGNTIYF.

Only a few counts were recorded for this clonotype. V usage is TRBV3-1 and J usage is TRBJ1-1; D is possibly TRBD1 (5 bases). This CDR3 has 15 amino acids. Trimming took 1 base from V and 5 from J, leaving 14 bases between them. Per germline, CDR1 LGHDT and CDR2 YNNKEL (reference sequence). The CDR3 sequence: CASSQVGAEWTEAFF. CDR3 nucleotide sequence: TGTGCCAGCAGCCAAGTAGGGGCGGAATGGACTGAAGCTTTCTTT.

The CDR3 loop is CASTRTVKQETQYF. The CDR3 DNA reads as TGTGCCAGCACCCGGACAGTAAAGCAAGAGACCCAGTACTTC. The rearrangement links TRBV2 to TRBJ2-5; maybe TRBD1 (6 bases). Germline lookup yields CDR1 SNHLY and CDR2 FYNNEI. Trimming shortened V by 7 bases and J by 2 bases, and 14 bases separated the two germline ends. The CDR3 is made up of 14 amino acids.

This clonotype was seen at least ten times. The gene calls are TRBV4-3 and TRBJ2-7; D tentatively fits TRBD1 or TRBD2 (5 bases each). CDR3 length: 14 amino acids. The V gene lost 0 bases and the J gene lost 3 bases, with 9 bases spanning the gap. Germline CDR1 reads LGHNA; CDR2 reads YSLEER. DNA for the CDR3: TGCGCCAGCAGCCAAGATCGGGGCGGCTACGAGCAGTACTTC. Protein sequence: CASSQDRGGYEQYF.

This clonotype was observed a handful of times. The V gene is TRBV27, the J gene TRBJ2-7, with D hard to call. The CDR3 consists of 13 residues. The germline V and J ends were trimmed by 3 bases and 5 bases, with 11 bases remaining between them. CDR1 is MNHEY, CDR2 SMNVEV, per germline (reference sequence). CDR3 DNA sequence: TGTGCCAGCAGTTTTCAGGTTAACAACGAGCAGTACTTC. It yields the protein CASSFQVNNEQYF.

This clonotype was found a few times. This CDR3 reads CASSPWGGAGTNTDTQYF. CDR3 DNA: TGTGCCAGCAGCCCCTGGGGGGGGGCCGGGACCAACACAGATACGCAGTATTTT. The rearrangement links TRBV9 to TRBJ2-3; tentatively, D is TRBD2 (7 bases). Germline V gene sequence: CDR1 SGDLS, CDR2 YYNGEE. With 4 bases removed from V and 2 bases from J, the gap between germline ends came to 23 bases. This CDR3 has 18 residues. Drawing the rest from reference TRBV9 and TRBJ2-3, the complete variable domain is DSGVTQTPKHLITATGQRVTLRCSPRSGDLSVYWYQQSLDQGLQFLIQYYNGEERAKGNILERFSAQQFPDLHSELNLSSLELGDSALYFCASSPWGGAGTNTDTQYFGPGTRLTVL.

This clonotype appeared a few times. CDR3 loop: CASSPGQGPDQPQHF. CDR3 nucleotides: TGCGCCAGCAGCCCGGGACAGGGGCCTGATCAGCCCCAGCATTTT. This rearrangement joins TRBV4-1 to TRBJ1-5, with TRBD1 identical over 10 bases. V lost 4 bases and J lost 5; bases outside the gene matches: 5. The CDR3 is made up of 15 amino acids. The V gene's germline CDR1 is MGHRA and CDR2 YSYEKL.

V is TRBV19 and J is TRBJ2-7; the D gene is possibly TRBD2 (5 bases). Germline V gene lookup returns CDR1 LNHDA and CDR2 SQIVND (reference sequence). V lost 5 bases, J lost 0 bases, and 14 bases lay in between. The CDR3 is made up of 15 amino acids. The CDR3: CASSVGPGSSYEQYF. The DNA of the CDR3 is TGTGCCAGTAGTGTCGGACCGGGAAGCTCCTACGAGCAGTACTTC.

The CDR3 DNA is TGTGCCAGCAGCCTGCGGGGGGGCCCGGACAATGAGCAGTTCTTC. This sequence encodes CASSLRGGPDNEQFF. The chain couples TRBV9 to TRBJ2-1; 9 bases agree with TRBD2. CDR3 length: 15 amino acids. Germline-derived CDR1 and CDR2 are SGDLS and YYNGEE. The junction had 7 bases not matched to a gene; V was cut back by 4 bases and J by 5 bases.

The chain is built from TRBV4-1 and TRBJ2-7; no firm D call. V lost 1 base and J lost 5, with 12 bases in between. Germline-derived CDR1 and CDR2 are MGHRA and YSYEKL. The CDR3 has 14 amino acids. This CDR3 reads CASSQVGFSDEQYF. The CDR3 bases are TGCGCCAGCAGCCAAGTGGGGTTCTCGGACGAGCAGTACTTC.

This clonotype was recorded a few times. This chain uses TRBV20-1 with TRBJ1-1; a weak D match, TRBD1 (6 bases). Germline lookup yields CDR1 DFQATT and CDR2 SNEGSKA (reference sequence). V lost 6 bases and J 8 bases, leaving 16 bases between the germline ends. The CDR3 spans 12 residues. The CDR3 bases are TGCAGTGCCAATACAGGGATCGGGGAAGCTTTCTTT. Translated: CSANTGIGEAFF.

This clonotype came up many times. The chain combines TRBV10-3 with TRBJ1-5; D is uncertain. In germline, CDR1 is ENHRY, CDR2 SYGVKD. Trimming removed 1 base at V and 4 bases at J, with 17 bases between. The CDR3 totals 17 residues. The CDR3 region has the DNA TGTGCCATCAGTGAGTTGGAGGGATCTTTCGGGAATCAGCCCCAGCATTTT. Protein: CAISELEGSFGNQPQHF.

The chain uses TRBV13 and TRBJ2-3; possible D gene TRBD2, 7 bases. CDR3 length: 14 amino acids. Germline V CDR1 and CDR2: PRHDT, FYEKMQ (reference sequence). Trimming removed 3 bases at V and 5 bases at J, with 12 bases between. The CDR3 sequence: CASSFWGGKDTQYF. Here the CDR3 DNA reads TGTGCCAGCAGCTTTTGGGGGGGCAAAGATACGCAGTATTTT.